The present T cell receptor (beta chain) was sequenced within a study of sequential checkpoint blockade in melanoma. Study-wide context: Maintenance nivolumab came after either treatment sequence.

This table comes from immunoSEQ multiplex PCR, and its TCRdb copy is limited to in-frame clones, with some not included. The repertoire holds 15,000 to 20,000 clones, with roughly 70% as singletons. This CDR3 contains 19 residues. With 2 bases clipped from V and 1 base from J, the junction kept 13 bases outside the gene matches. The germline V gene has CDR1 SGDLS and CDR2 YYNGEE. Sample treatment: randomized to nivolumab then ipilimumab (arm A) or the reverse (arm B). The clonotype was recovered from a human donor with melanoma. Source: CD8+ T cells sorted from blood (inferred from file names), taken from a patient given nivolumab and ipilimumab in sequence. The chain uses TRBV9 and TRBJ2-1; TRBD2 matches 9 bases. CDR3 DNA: TGTGCCAGCAGCGTCCCGGTTTCTCGGACTAGCGAGTCCTACAATGAGCAGTTCTTC. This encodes CASSVPVSRTSESYNEQFF.